This TCR beta chain was sequenced in a study of vaccination and CD4 T cells after COVID-19. Study background: Six male and four female convalescents took part, two of them Hispanic. Ranging from 14 to 241, the interval between dose two and post-vaccine sampling had a median of 72 days. The study's findings and limits: Convalescent patients saw a median approximately 90% of their reactive clones show up only after vaccination. In convalescent patients, 304 of 307 vaccine-specific clones were mono-reactive for SARS-CoV-2 spike.

This clonotype was seen a handful of times. What it binds is unknown. V was shortened by 0 bases and J by 6 bases, with 12 bases between the two germline ends. The CDR3 spans 15 residues. CDR1 and CDR2 from the germline V gene are SGHVS and FQNEAQ. Each CDR3 protein is one row after TCRdb ran MiXCR on the PCR reads. The table shows approximately 17,000 distinct CDR3 sequences, with just over 60% occurring only once. The sequencing here drew on CD4+ T cells from blood, taken after SARS-CoV-2 vaccination. V is TRBV7-8 and J is TRBJ1-5; tentatively, D is TRBD1 (5 bases). The clonotype originates from a human donor who had recovered from COVID-19. As DNA, the CDR3 is TGTGCCAGCAGCTTAGCGGGGCAGGTGAGTCAGCCCCAGCATTTT. Translated, it gives CASSLAGQVSQPQHF.